Listed below are T cell receptor beta chains from one sample, sequenced in a study of cytomegalovirus exposure and HLA in healthy donors. The repertoire was sequenced with immunoSEQ multiplex PCR; TCRdb's copy has only in-frame clones and lacks some. The sample has approximately 100,000 clones; around 80% are singletons. Sequenced: PBMCs. The receptors come from a woman aged 40 to 49 in good health and CMV-seronegative. Each CDR3 is given with its conserved first and last residue. Fields, in order: J gene, V gene, clone size, D gene, CDR3 protein, CDR3 DNA. A D gene is named only where the DNA matches it firmly. Size tells how often a clone was seen (once, few, many) or the class of an expanded clone, and some rows leave it out.

j_call: TRBJ2-7
v_call: TRBV2
clone_size: -
d_call: -
cdr3_aa: CASTAGHYVEQYF
cdr3_nt: TGTGCCAGTACAGCGGGCCACTACGTCGAGCAGTACTTC

j_call: TRBJ1-2
v_call: TRBV7-9
clone_size: -
d_call: TRBD1
cdr3_aa: CASSPQTGHGYTF
cdr3_nt: TGTGCCAGCAGCCCCCAGACAGGGCATGGCTACACCTTC

j_call: TRBJ1-5
v_call: TRBV30
clone_size: once
d_call: TRBD1
cdr3_aa: CAWSGTGRNQPQHF
cdr3_nt: TGTGCCTGGAGCGGGACAGGGCGTAATCAGCCCCAGCATTTT

j_call: TRBJ2-5
v_call: TRBV28
clone_size: -
d_call: TRBD2
cdr3_aa: CASSLLAGGQETQYF
cdr3_nt: TGTGCCAGCAGTTTGTTAGCGGGGGGGCAAGAGACCCAGTACTTC

j_call: TRBJ2-3
v_call: TRBV7-9
clone_size: -
d_call: -
cdr3_aa: CASSQDSSSTDTQYF
cdr3_nt: TGTGCCAGCAGCCAGGACAGTTCTAGCACAGATACGCAGTATTTT

j_call: TRBJ2-7
v_call: TRBV2
clone_size: few
d_call: -
cdr3_aa: CASRELTGEQYF
cdr3_nt: TGTGCCAGCAGGGAATTAACAGGTGAGCAGTACTTC

j_call: TRBJ1-1
v_call: TRBV15
clone_size: few
d_call: -
cdr3_aa: CATSGRVRFVGGTEAFF
cdr3_nt: TGTGCCACCAGCGGTCGTGTCAGGTTCGTGGGGGGGACTGAAGCTTTCTTT

j_call: TRBJ1-2
v_call: TRBV2
clone_size: medium-sized
d_call: -
cdr3_aa: CASSSGASTKTYGYTF
cdr3_nt: TGTGCCAGCAGTTCTGGGGCGTCAACTAAGACTTATGGCTACACCTTC

j_call: TRBJ1-1
v_call: TRBV5-1
clone_size: -
d_call: TRBD1
cdr3_aa: CASSSGTGLLNTEAFF
cdr3_nt: TGCGCCAGCAGCTCCGGGACAGGGCTGCTGAACACTGAAGCTTTCTTT

j_call: TRBJ2-1
v_call: TRBV6-6
clone_size: -
d_call: -
cdr3_aa: CASRSVLGEAQNEQFF
cdr3_nt: TGTGCCAGCAGGTCTGTACTCGGGGAGGCTCAAAATGAGCAGTTCTTC

j_call: TRBJ2-7
v_call: TRBV2
clone_size: -
d_call: -
cdr3_aa: CASRSGTGFYEQYF
cdr3_nt: TGTGCCAGCCGAAGCGGGACAGGATTTTACGAGCAGTACTTC

j_call: TRBJ1-2
v_call: TRBV5-4
clone_size: few
d_call: TRBD1
cdr3_aa: CASSHGDREFDYGYTF
cdr3_nt: TGTGCCAGCAGCCACGGGGACAGGGAGTTTGACTATGGCTACACCTTC

j_call: TRBJ2-2
v_call: TRBV10-1
clone_size: few
d_call: TRBD2
cdr3_aa: CASSELATNTGELFF
cdr3_nt: TGCGCCAGCAGTGAACTAGCGACGAACACCGGGGAGCTGTTTTTT

j_call: TRBJ2-1
v_call: TRBV29-1
clone_size: once
d_call: TRBD2
cdr3_aa: CSVDSEGTSGRGNEQFF
cdr3_nt: TGCAGCGTTGATTCTGAGGGGACTAGCGGGAGAGGGAATGAGCAGTTCTTC

j_call: TRBJ1-2
v_call: TRBV9
clone_size: -
d_call: TRBD1
cdr3_aa: CASSGRDRVAPNYGYTF
cdr3_nt: TGTGCCAGCAGCGGCCGGGACAGGGTGGCGCCTAACTATGGCTACACCTTC

j_call: TRBJ1-1
v_call: TRBV15
clone_size: -
d_call: -
cdr3_aa: CATSRVGQRKAFF
cdr3_nt: TGTGCCACCAGCAGAGTCGGACAGCGTAAAGCTTTCTTT

j_call: TRBJ1-1
v_call: TRBV4-1
clone_size: few
d_call: -
cdr3_aa: CASSQDRWGDTEAFF
cdr3_nt: TGCGCCAGCAGCCAAGATCGGTGGGGGGACACTGAAGCTTTCTTT

j_call: TRBJ1-1
v_call: TRBV30
clone_size: -
d_call: -
cdr3_aa: CAWSVQSQEAFF
cdr3_nt: TGTGCCTGGAGTGTACAGAGTCAAGAAGCTTTCTTT

j_call: TRBJ2-2
v_call: TRBV7-9
clone_size: -
d_call: -
cdr3_aa: CSSSLYTGELFF
cdr3_nt: TGTTCCAGCAGCCTATACACCGGGGAGCTGTTTTTT

j_call: TRBJ1-2
v_call: TRBV4-2
clone_size: -
d_call: -
cdr3_aa: CASSQGPQNYGYTF
cdr3_nt: TGTGCCAGCAGCCAAGGGCCGCAGAACTATGGCTACACCTTC

j_call: TRBJ1-5
v_call: TRBV27
clone_size: -
d_call: TRBD1
cdr3_aa: CASSLVGTGAHQPQHF
cdr3_nt: TGTGCCAGCAGTTTAGTCGGGACAGGGGCCCATCAGCCCCAGCATTTT

j_call: TRBJ2-7
v_call: TRBV10-2
clone_size: -
d_call: -
cdr3_aa: CASSERRDFRYEQYF
cdr3_nt: TGCGCCAGCAGTGAGCGGAGGGACTTTCGCTACGAGCAGTACTTC

j_call: TRBJ2-7
v_call: TRBV15
clone_size: -
d_call: -
cdr3_aa: CATSRDTDSQQYF
cdr3_nt: TGTGCCACCAGCAGAGATACCGACTCCCAGCAGTACTTC

j_call: TRBJ2-1
v_call: TRBV14
clone_size: -
d_call: TRBD2
cdr3_aa: CASSQSGGRNEQFF
cdr3_nt: TGTGCCAGCAGCCAGAGCGGGGGGAGGAATGAGCAGTTCTTC

j_call: TRBJ2-5
v_call: TRBV28
clone_size: -
d_call: -
cdr3_aa: CASSFISGLETQYF
cdr3_nt: TGTGCCAGCAGTTTTATTTCAGGGCTGGAGACCCAGTACTTC

j_call: TRBJ2-5
v_call: TRBV7-2
clone_size: few
d_call: -
cdr3_aa: CASSLPGRGGETQYF
cdr3_nt: TGTGCCAGCAGCTTACCCGGCAGGGGCGGCGAGACCCAGTACTTC

j_call: TRBJ2-7
v_call: TRBV5-4
clone_size: -
d_call: TRBD1
cdr3_aa: CASSLDTGTATYEQYF
cdr3_nt: TGTGCCAGCAGCTTAGATACCGGGACAGCAACCTACGAGCAGTACTTC

j_call: TRBJ1-2
v_call: TRBV30
clone_size: -
d_call: TRBD1
cdr3_aa: CATQGEGIKRNYGYTF
cdr3_nt: TGTGCCACACAGGGGGAAGGTATAAAACGAAACTATGGCTACACCTTC

j_call: TRBJ1-1
v_call: TRBV7-2
clone_size: -
d_call: -
cdr3_aa: CASSLVGATEAFF
cdr3_nt: TGTGCCAGCAGCTTAGTGGGGGCTACTGAAGCTTTCTTT

j_call: TRBJ2-3
v_call: TRBV11-2
clone_size: -
d_call: -
cdr3_aa: CASSFLGRDTDTQYF
cdr3_nt: TGTGCCAGCAGCTTTTTAGGCAGGGACACAGATACGCAGTATTTT

j_call: TRBJ2-3
v_call: TRBV9
clone_size: -
d_call: TRBD2
cdr3_aa: CASSVASGRRDTQYF
cdr3_nt: TGTGCCAGCAGCGTAGCTAGCGGGAGGCGAGATACGCAGTATTTT

j_call: TRBJ2-1
v_call: TRBV11-2
clone_size: few
d_call: TRBD2
cdr3_aa: CASSSRGTGGDEQFF
cdr3_nt: TGTGCCAGCAGCTCCAGAGGTACGGGGGGGGATGAGCAGTTCTTC

j_call: TRBJ2-7
v_call: TRBV5-5
clone_size: -
d_call: TRBD1
cdr3_aa: CASSSPGTGSYEQYF
cdr3_nt: TGTGCCAGCAGCTCACCCGGGACAGGTTCCTACGAGCAGTACTTC

j_call: TRBJ2-3
v_call: TRBV2
clone_size: -
d_call: -
cdr3_aa: CASTRFTTDTQYF
cdr3_nt: TGTGCCAGCACCAGGTTCACCACAGATACGCAGTATTTT

j_call: TRBJ1-2
v_call: TRBV6-5
clone_size: -
d_call: -
cdr3_aa: CASSHRGSPNYGYTF
cdr3_nt: TGTGCCAGCTCCCATCGAGGCTCCCCCAACTATGGCTACACCTTC

j_call: TRBJ1-1
v_call: TRBV5-5
clone_size: -
d_call: -
cdr3_aa: CASSLDGANTEAFF
cdr3_nt: TGTGCCAGCAGCTTGGATGGAGCGAACACTGAAGCTTTCTTT

j_call: TRBJ2-5
v_call: TRBV28
clone_size: -
d_call: TRBD1
cdr3_aa: CASSLQGARETQYF
cdr3_nt: TGTGCCAGCAGCCTACAGGGGGCGAGGGAGACCCAGTACTTC

j_call: TRBJ2-4
v_call: TRBV30
clone_size: -
d_call: -
cdr3_aa: CAWRAVAKNIQYF
cdr3_nt: TGTGCCTGGAGGGCCGTAGCCAAAAACATTCAGTACTTC